The 5 T cell receptor beta chains in this list originate from one sample, sequenced in a study of blood T cells in healthy people across ages. Primers used in a second PCR of about 6 to 11 cycles were a sample-barcoded 5' primer and a J-beta primer mix. MiXCR was run by TCRdb on the 5' RACE reads, yielding one entry per CDR3 protein. The repertoire holds roughly 1.7 million distinct CDR3 sequences, about 32% seen once, with over 9% in the top ten. The sample was blood. These receptors all stem from a woman in her 30s in good health.

This clonotype was observed a few times. This chain connects TRBV15 to TRBJ2-7; D perhaps matches TRBD1 (6 bases). The germline V gene encodes CDR1 LNHNV and CDR2 YYDKDF (reference sequence). V dropped 6 bases and J dropped 2 bases, with 14 bases sitting between them. This CDR3 is 14 amino acids long. Here the CDR3 reads CATRSSRDTYEQYF. The CDR3 nucleotides read TGTGCCACCAGGTCTAGCCGGGACACCTACGAGCAGTACTTC.

The rearrangement joins TRBV10-3 to TRBJ1-1, with D perhaps matching TRBD1 (6 bases). The CDR3 sequence is 14 residues long. The germline gives CDR1 ENHRY, CDR2 SYGVKD. Trimming took 6 bases from V and 2 from J, leaving 13 bases between them. In DNA, the CDR3 is TGTGCCATCAGCCGGGATGGGGGCAACACTGAAGCTTTCTTT. Translation gives CAISRDGGNTEAFF.

This clonotype was recorded a few times. The chain joins TRBV7-2 to TRBJ1-2, with D possibly TRBD1 on 6 matching bases. In germline, CDR1 is SGHTA, CDR2 FQGNSA. CDR3 length equals 16 residues. Trimming cost V 5 bases and J 8 bases, with 24 bases left between them. This CDR3 reads CASSLLGNRAREGYTF. CDR3 coding DNA: TGTGCCAGCAGCCTATTAGGGAACAGGGCGCGGGAAGGCTACACCTTC. Full variable domain (remainder filled in from reference TRBV7-2 and TRBJ1-2): GAGVSQSPSNKVTEKGKDVELRCDPISGHTALYWYRQSLGQGLEFLIYFQGNSAPDKSGLPSDRFSAERTGGSVSTLTIQRTQQEDSAVYLCASSLLGNRAREGYTFGSGTRLTVV.

Details on this clonotype: At one of its ends the junction is not consistent with the germline gene, which may arise from a read error. CDR3 region: CASSLDEGANIRYF. CDR3 nucleotides: TGTGCCAGCAGCTTAGATGAGGGGGCGAACATTCGGTACTTC. The V call is TRBV7-9, the J call TRBJ2-4, with 7 bases identical to TRBD1. Per germline, CDR1 SEHNR and CDR2 FQNEAQ (reference sequence). This CDR3 region has 14 residues.

This clonotype was counted at least ten times. This sequence joins TRBV5-1 and TRBJ2-1, with D possibly TRBD2 on 6 matching bases. From germline, CDR1 is SGHRS and CDR2 YFSETQ. This CDR3 is 12 amino acids long. V was clipped by 4 bases and J by 9 bases, with 11 bases between them. CDR3 residues: CASSLGSGEQFF. In DNA form, the CDR3 reads TGCGCCAGCAGCCTCGGGAGTGGTGAGCAGTTCTTC. Based on the CDR3 plus reference TRBV5-1 and TRBJ2-1, the full variable domain is KAGVTQTPRYLIKTRGQQVTLSCSPISGHRSVSWYQQTPGQGLQFLFEYFSETQRNKGNFPGRFSGRQFSNSRSEMNVSTLELGDSALYLCASSLGSGEQFFGPGTRLTVL.